A selection of T cell receptor beta chains follows, all from one sample in a study of blood T cell repertoires in COVID-19. Produced via immunoSEQ multiplex PCR; TCRdb's table is partial and in-frame only. Of about 200,000 clones detected, roughly 90% appear once; the ten largest clones hold approximately 8.2%. Material: PBMCs or T cells enriched from blood (not recorded which). Receptors were obtained from a woman between 18 and 29 years old who had recovered from COVID-19. Each CDR3 is given with its conserved first and last residue. D genes are given only for firm matches. Clone size, where shown, is once, few, many, or a class for clones that have expanded.

v_gene: TRBV6-5; j_gene: TRBJ2-7; abundance: -; d_gene: TRBD1; CDR3aa: CASSPGQLLYEQYF; CDR3nt: TGTGCCAGCAGCCCGGGACAGCTACTTTACGAGCAGTACTTC
v_gene: TRBV7-9; j_gene: TRBJ1-5; abundance: many; d_gene: TRBD1; CDR3aa: CASSAGANRGDQPQHF; CDR3nt: TGTGCCAGCAGCGCCGGGGCAAACAGGGGCGATCAGCCCCAGCATTTT
v_gene: TRBV3-1/TRBV3-2; j_gene: TRBJ2-1; abundance: -; d_gene: -; CDR3aa: CASSQNRGINRLQFF; CDR3nt: TGTGCCAGCAGCCAAAACCGTGGGATAAACAGGCTACAGTTCTTC
v_gene: TRBV2; j_gene: TRBJ1-5; abundance: -; d_gene: TRBD1; CDR3aa: CASRGQGFSNQPQHF; CDR3nt: TGTGCCAGCAGAGGACAGGGGTTTAGCAATCAGCCCCAGCATTTT
v_gene: TRBV28; j_gene: TRBJ1-4; abundance: few; d_gene: -; CDR3aa: CASSLSRARGKLFF; CDR3nt: TGTGCCAGCAGTTTGTCCAGGGCACGAGGAAAACTGTTTTTT
v_gene: TRBV28; j_gene: TRBJ1-3; abundance: -; d_gene: -; CDR3aa: CASTPGEIWNTIYF; CDR3nt: TGTGCCAGCACCCCCGGGGAGATCTGGAACACCATATATTTT
v_gene: TRBV24-1; j_gene: TRBJ1-3; abundance: -; d_gene: -; CDR3aa: CATSDSAGSGNTIYF; CDR3nt: TGTGCCACCAGTGATTCCGCAGGGTCTGGAAACACCATATATTTT
v_gene: TRBV19; j_gene: TRBJ2-7; abundance: -; d_gene: -; CDR3aa: CASSITDTYEQYF; CDR3nt: TGTGCCAGTAGTATAACAGATACCTACGAGCAGTACTTC
v_gene: TRBV5-4; j_gene: TRBJ1-4; abundance: -; d_gene: -; CDR3aa: CASSLGPDEKLFF; CDR3nt: TGTGCCAGCAGCTTGGGTCCTGATGAAAAACTGTTTTTT
v_gene: TRBV24-1; j_gene: TRBJ2-1; abundance: few; d_gene: TRBD1; CDR3aa: CATSQGFTYNEQFF; CDR3nt: TGTGCCACCTCACAGGGGTTTACCTACAATGAGCAGTTCTTC
v_gene: TRBV5-1; j_gene: TRBJ2-4; abundance: -; d_gene: TRBD2; CDR3aa: CASSLGGLAENIQYF; CDR3nt: TGCGCCAGCAGCTTGGGGGGACTAGCCGAAAACATTCAGTACTTC
v_gene: TRBV19; j_gene: TRBJ1-1; abundance: -; d_gene: -; CDR3aa: CASRKAGMDTEAFF; CDR3nt: TGTGCCAGTAGGAAAGCAGGGATGGACACTGAAGCTTTCTTT
v_gene: TRBV19; j_gene: TRBJ1-1; abundance: -; d_gene: TRBD1; CDR3aa: CASSILGLWDRGAEAFF; CDR3nt: TGTGCCAGTAGTATATTGGGCCTGTGGGACAGGGGAGCCGAAGCTTTCTTT
v_gene: TRBV19; j_gene: TRBJ1-5; abundance: -; d_gene: -; CDR3aa: CASSMRVSNQPQHF; CDR3nt: TGTGCCAGTAGTATGCGGGTCAGCAATCAGCCCCAGCATTTT
v_gene: TRBV7-8; j_gene: TRBJ1-4; abundance: -; d_gene: TRBD1; CDR3aa: CASSRDRGRGEKLFF; CDR3nt: TGTGCCAGCAGCCGCGACAGGGGGCGTGGGGAAAAACTGTTTTTT
v_gene: TRBV10-1; j_gene: TRBJ2-7; abundance: -; d_gene: TRBD1; CDR3aa: CASGTGDEQYF; CDR3nt: TGCGCCAGCGGGACAGGGGACGAGCAGTACTTC
v_gene: TRBV27; j_gene: TRBJ1-4; abundance: -; d_gene: -; CDR3aa: CASSPGLQGEKLFF; CDR3nt: TGTGCCAGCAGTCCCGGTCTTCAGGGTGAAAAACTGTTTTTT
v_gene: TRBV6-4; j_gene: TRBJ2-3; abundance: -; d_gene: TRBD2; CDR3aa: CASSDGAGADTQYF; CDR3nt: TGTGCCAGCAGTGATGGAGCGGGGGCAGATACGCAGTATTTT
v_gene: TRBV5-1; j_gene: TRBJ2-5; abundance: -; d_gene: -; CDR3aa: CASSVGGVKETQYF; CDR3nt: TGCGCCAGCAGCGTCGGGGGAGTTAAAGAGACCCAGTACTTC
v_gene: TRBV10-1; j_gene: TRBJ1-2; abundance: -; d_gene: -; CDR3aa: CASNHTGGYTF; CDR3nt: TGCGCCAGTAATCACACCGGGGGCTACACCTTC
v_gene: TRBV18; j_gene: TRBJ2-5; abundance: -; d_gene: TRBD1; CDR3aa: CASSPGQGPETQYF; CDR3nt: TGTGCCAGCTCACCGGGACAGGGCCCAGAGACCCAGTACTTC
v_gene: TRBV5-1; j_gene: TRBJ2-5; abundance: -; d_gene: TRBD1; CDR3aa: CASSGTGAETQYF; CDR3nt: TGCGCCAGCAGTGGGACAGGAGCGGAGACCCAGTACTTC
v_gene: TRBV29-1; j_gene: TRBJ2-7; abundance: -; d_gene: -; CDR3aa: CSVEDSDSYEQYF; CDR3nt: TGCAGCGTCGAAGACAGTGACTCCTACGAGCAGTACTTC
v_gene: TRBV7-4; j_gene: TRBJ2-3; abundance: -; d_gene: -; CDR3aa: CASSLRPRGRVRHTDTQYF; CDR3nt: TGTGCCAGCAGCTTACGGCCCCGCGGCAGGGTGAGACACACAGATACGCAGTATTTT
v_gene: TRBV28; j_gene: TRBJ1-2; abundance: -; d_gene: -; CDR3aa: CASSLPDRHTRHGYTF; CDR3nt: TGTGCCAGCAGTTTACCCGACAGGCACACCCGCCATGGCTACACCTTC
v_gene: TRBV7-2; j_gene: TRBJ2-5; abundance: -; d_gene: -; CDR3aa: CASSSPRPGSLETQYF; CDR3nt: TGTGCCAGCAGCTCCCCTCGTCCAGGTTCGTTAGAGACCCAGTACTTC
v_gene: TRBV28; j_gene: TRBJ2-7; abundance: -; d_gene: -; CDR3aa: CASSPVGGVAEQYF; CDR3nt: TGTGCCAGCAGCCCGGTAGGAGGGGTGGCCGAGCAGTACTTC
v_gene: TRBV5-8; j_gene: TRBJ1-3; abundance: -; d_gene: -; CDR3aa: CASTLDTLSGNTIYF; CDR3nt: TGTGCCAGCACCCTGGACACACTCTCTGGAAACACCATATATTTT
v_gene: TRBV19; j_gene: TRBJ1-6; abundance: -; d_gene: -; CDR3aa: CAGSTTRDSPLHF; CDR3nt: TGTGCCGGGTCGACCACTAGAGATTCACCCCTCCACTTT
v_gene: TRBV3-1/TRBV3-2; j_gene: TRBJ1-5; abundance: -; d_gene: TRBD1; CDR3aa: CASSQEGQGNQPQHF; CDR3nt: TGTGCCAGCAGCCAAGAAGGACAGGGCAATCAGCCCCAGCATTTT
v_gene: TRBV30; j_gene: TRBJ1-2; abundance: -; d_gene: -; CDR3aa: CAWSAIRGNYGYTF; CDR3nt: TGTGCCTGGAGTGCAATCAGGGGTAACTATGGCTACACCTTC
v_gene: TRBV6-5; j_gene: TRBJ1-2; abundance: -; d_gene: -; CDR3aa: CASRPHQGYGYTF; CDR3nt: TGTGCCAGCAGGCCGCACCAGGGCTATGGCTACACCTTC
v_gene: TRBV29-1; j_gene: TRBJ1-2; abundance: -; d_gene: -; CDR3aa: CSVAAGSVNYGYTF; CDR3nt: TGCAGCGTTGCGGCTGGCAGCGTAAACTATGGCTACACCTTC
v_gene: TRBV4-1; j_gene: TRBJ1-1; abundance: once; d_gene: -; CDR3aa: CASSQVPGNTEAFF; CDR3nt: TGCGCCAGCAGCCAAGTTCCGGGGAACACTGAAGCTTTCTTT
v_gene: TRBV27; j_gene: TRBJ2-3; abundance: once; d_gene: -; CDR3aa: CASSLSPAVGDTQYF; CDR3nt: TGTGCCAGCAGTTTATCCCCAGCGGTTGGAGATACGCAGTATTTT
v_gene: TRBV7-9; j_gene: TRBJ1-1; abundance: -; d_gene: -; CDR3aa: CASSPTSGRATEAFF; CDR3nt: TGTGCCAGCAGCCCAACCTCCGGCAGGGCCACTGAAGCTTTCTTT
v_gene: TRBV5-6; j_gene: TRBJ1-1; abundance: few; d_gene: TRBD1; CDR3aa: CASSEDRGRTEAFF; CDR3nt: TGTGCCAGCAGCGAGGACAGGGGGCGGACTGAAGCTTTCTTT
v_gene: TRBV3-1/TRBV3-2; j_gene: TRBJ2-7; abundance: -; d_gene: TRBD2; CDR3aa: CASSPGTSAYEQYF; CDR3nt: TGTGCCAGCAGTCCCGGGACTAGCGCTTACGAGCAGTACTTC
v_gene: TRBV3-1/TRBV3-2; j_gene: TRBJ2-5; abundance: -; d_gene: TRBD1; CDR3aa: CASSQDQGAETQYF; CDR3nt: TGTGCCAGCAGCCAAGACCAGGGGGCAGAGACCCAGTACTTC
v_gene: TRBV12-5; j_gene: TRBJ2-2; abundance: -; d_gene: -; CDR3aa: CASGFSAWTSWTAKNTRELFF; CDR3nt: TGTGCTAGTGGTTTCTCTGCGTGGACTTCCTGGACAGCCAAAAACACCAGGGAGCTGTTTTTT
v_gene: TRBV11-2; j_gene: TRBJ1-3; abundance: -; d_gene: TRBD1; CDR3aa: CASSLDGRGPGNTIYF; CDR3nt: TGTGCCAGCAGCTTAGATGGCAGGGGGCCCGGAAACACCATATATTTT
v_gene: TRBV5-1; j_gene: TRBJ2-5; abundance: -; d_gene: -; CDR3aa: CASSHEETQYF; CDR3nt: TGCGCCAGCAGCCATGAAGAGACCCAGTACTTC
v_gene: TRBV12-3/TRBV12-4; j_gene: TRBJ2-4; abundance: -; d_gene: -; CDR3aa: CASSLAAEYIQYF; CDR3nt: TGTGCCAGCAGTCTAGCAGCCGAATACATTCAGTACTTC
v_gene: TRBV3-1/TRBV3-2; j_gene: TRBJ1-6; abundance: once; d_gene: -; CDR3aa: CASSQGDRGSPLHF; CDR3nt: TGTGCCAGCAGCCAAGGGGATAGGGGTTCACCCCTCCACTTT
v_gene: TRBV7-6; j_gene: TRBJ2-1; abundance: -; d_gene: TRBD2; CDR3aa: CASSLEVRGGPYNEQFF; CDR3nt: TGTGCCAGCAGCTTAGAGGTTCGGGGGGGACCCTACAATGAGCAGTTCTTC
v_gene: TRBV19; j_gene: TRBJ1-5; abundance: -; d_gene: TRBD1; CDR3aa: CASSISRGHQPQHF; CDR3nt: TGTGCCAGTAGTATCTCGAGGGGGCATCAGCCCCAGCATTTT
v_gene: TRBV5-4; j_gene: TRBJ1-4; abundance: -; d_gene: -; CDR3aa: CASSYREHNEKLFF; CDR3nt: TGTGCCAGCAGCTACAGGGAGCACAATGAAAAACTGTTTTTT
v_gene: TRBV5-4; j_gene: TRBJ2-3; abundance: -; d_gene: TRBD1; CDR3aa: CASSLYTGVTDTQYF; CDR3nt: TGTGCCAGCAGCTTGTATACAGGGGTTACAGATACGCAGTATTTT
v_gene: TRBV19; j_gene: TRBJ1-5; abundance: few; d_gene: TRBD1; CDR3aa: CASSVQGINQPQHF; CDR3nt: TGTGCCAGTAGCGTACAGGGGATCAATCAGCCCCAGCATTTT
v_gene: TRBV5-6; j_gene: TRBJ1-5; abundance: -; d_gene: TRBD1; CDR3aa: CASSARTGSEVQHF; CDR3nt: TGTGCCAGCAGCGCCCGGACAGGGTCAGAGGTCCAGCATTTT
v_gene: TRBV6-1; j_gene: TRBJ2-3; abundance: few; d_gene: -; CDR3aa: CASSEGSGADTQYF; CDR3nt: TGTGCCAGCAGTGAGGGATCGGGGGCAGATACGCAGTATTTT
v_gene: TRBV28; j_gene: TRBJ1-2; abundance: -; d_gene: -; CDR3aa: CASTVSGNYGYTF; CDR3nt: TGTGCCAGCACAGTTTCGGGTAACTATGGCTACACCTTC
v_gene: TRBV7-9; j_gene: TRBJ2-1; abundance: few; d_gene: TRBD2; CDR3aa: CASSVGRPASGGGDEQFF; CDR3nt: TGTGCCAGCAGCGTAGGCCGCCCGGCTAGCGGGGGGGGCGATGAGCAGTTCTTC
v_gene: TRBV5-1; j_gene: TRBJ2-1; abundance: -; d_gene: -; CDR3aa: CASSPQGFQQFF; CDR3nt: TGCGCCAGCAGCCCTCAGGGTTTTCAGCAGTTCTTC